The T cell receptor beta chain described here comes from a study of Graves' ophthalmopathy and Graves' hyperthyroidism. Study-wide context: Sampling took place at initial diagnosis, with peripheral blood obtained before any treatment.

This clonotype was recorded many times. Having ophthalmopathy, the donors showed moderate-to-severe activity, CAS ≥3 and NOSPECS ≥4, with disease lasting under 3 months. Amplifying from RNA transcripts, the study obtained TCR beta CDR3 regions. A first-round RT-PCR used HTBI primers, followed by a second-round multiplex PCR. MiXCR, run by TCRdb on the multiplex PCR reads, gives a single entry per CDR3 protein. The sample holds 200,000 to 250,000 distinct CDR3 sequences, about 22% seen once. The sequenced material came from peripheral blood. The clonotype originates from a woman aged 50 to 60 with Graves' ophthalmopathy.

The CDR3: CASSPPGGREQYF. The CDR3 bases are TGTGCCAGCAGCCCCCCCGGCGGTAGGGAGCAGTACTTC. V gene TRBV7-2 combines with J gene TRBJ2-7; no reliable D call. This CDR3 has 13 amino acids. Germline-derived CDR1 and CDR2 are SGHTA and FQGNSA. V lost 5 bases to trimming and J lost 7 bases, with 15 bases between them. The entire variable domain, with the rest obtained from reference TRBV7-2 and TRBJ2-7, is as follows: GAGVSQSPSNKVTEKGKDVELRCDPISGHTALYWYRQSLGQGLEFLIYFQGNSAPDKSGLPSDRFSAERTGGSVSTLTIQRTQQEDSAVYLCASSPPGGREQYFGPGTRLTVT.